The 16 T cell receptor beta chains below were found in one sample sequenced in a study of molecular identifiers for immune sequencing clone quantification. TCRdb reanalysed the PCR reads using MiXCR and keeps one entry per CDR3 protein. The data contain approximately 500,000 distinct CDR3 sequences, 25% of them singletons. Sample: naive CD8+ T cells from blood, with Jurkat cell RNA spiked in. Subset: FACS-sorted CD8+CD4-CCR7+CD45RA+ naive T cells. Every receptor here comes from a human donor in good health. Some libraries in this study had Jurkat cell RNA spiked in.

V usage is TRBV19 and J usage is TRBJ2-7; weak D call: TRBD2 (7 bases). Deletions cut 1 base from V and 5 bases from J, with 18 bases between. The CDR3 is made up of 16 amino acids. The V gene's germline CDR1 is LNHDA and CDR2 SQIVND (reference sequence). The CDR3 DNA is TGTGCCAGTAGTATAGTCGCGGGACGGGGGGCCAACGAGCAGTACTTC. This encodes CASSIVAGRGANEQYF.

Regarding this clonotype: At one end the junction does not follow the germline gene, possibly because of a read error. The V gene is TRBV30, the J gene TRBJ2-7; unclear D gene. CDR3 length: 13 amino acids. Germline assignment: CDR1 GTSNPN and CDR2 SVGIG (reference sequence). The CDR3 is CAWGVSVSYEQYF. CDR3 DNA sequence: TGTGCCTGGGGTGTCTCGGTGTCCTACGAGCAGTACTTC.

The chain couples TRBV19 to TRBJ2-1; weak D call: TRBD2 (5 bases). The CDR3 has 16 residues. The V end lost 1 base, the J end lost 0 bases, and 10 bases lay between the germline ends. Germline lookup yields CDR1 LNHDA and CDR2 SQIVND (reference sequence). The CDR3 loop reads CASSIGTRSSYNEQFF. CDR3 in DNA: TGTGCCAGTAGTATAGGCACTAGGAGCTCCTACAATGAGCAGTTCTTC.

This clonotype was seen just once. V usage is TRBV15 and J usage is TRBJ2-7; D may correspond to TRBD1 or TRBD2 (7 bases each). The CDR3 has 15 residues. Germline CDR1 reads LNHNV; CDR2 reads YYDKDF (reference sequence). V lost 5 bases and J lost 5, with 19 bases in between. Here the CDR3 reads CATSPRDREGNEQYF. DNA of the CDR3: TGTGCCACCAGCCCACGTGACAGGGAGGGGAACGAGCAGTACTTC.

The rearrangement links TRBV20-1 to TRBJ1-1; D call uncertain. V was clipped by 1 base and J by 8 bases, with 14 bases between them. CDR3 length: 13 residues. CDR1 is DFQATT and CDR2 is SNEGSKA in the germline V gene (reference sequence). The CDR3: CSARGRGEREAFF. CDR3 nucleotide sequence: TGCAGTGCTAGAGGCCGGGGTGAAAGGGAAGCTTTCTTT.

Of note for this clonotype: It may be a read error: a sequence one base away is much more abundant. This chain connects TRBV6-6 to TRBJ1-1; D is unclear. Looked up from germline, CDR1 is MNHNY and CDR2 is SVGAGI (reference sequence). This CDR3 is 13 amino acids long. V lost 6 bases and J 5 bases, leaving 13 bases between the germline ends. The CDR3 here is CASSTGHLTEAFF. CDR3 bases: TGTGCCAGCAGCACCGGGCATCTTACTGAAGCTTTCTTT.

The V call is TRBV15, the J call TRBJ1-1; D might be TRBD1 (5 bases). Per germline, CDR1 LNHNV and CDR2 YYDKDF (reference sequence). Trimming cost V 6 bases and J 1 base, with 9 bases left between them. The CDR3 totals 13 residues. The CDR3 loop reads CATRPTGNTEAFF. CDR3 sequence (DNA): TGTGCCACCAGACCCACAGGGAACACTGAAGCTTTCTTT.

This clonotype has ten or more counts. The gene calls are TRBV19 and TRBJ1-2; 11 nucleotides align to TRBD1. CDR3 size: 15 residues. The germline V gene encodes CDR1 LNHDA and CDR2 SQIVND (reference sequence). J lost 7 bases, V lost 4 bases, and 8 bases had no gene match. The CDR3 DNA sequence: TGTGCCAGTAGTACGTGGACAGGGGGCGCAAGTGGCTACACCTTC. Amino acid sequence: CASSTWTGGASGYTF.

The V gene is TRBV6-5, the J gene TRBJ2-2, with a weak D call TRBD1 (6 bases). The CDR3 consists of 14 residues. In germline, CDR1 is MNHEY, CDR2 SVGAGI. V lost 4 bases and J 6 bases, leaving 12 bases between the germline ends. This CDR3 is CASSSQGGAGELFF. CDR3 nucleotide sequence: TGTGCCAGCAGTTCACAGGGTGGCGCCGGGGAGCTGTTTTTT.

Comments on this clonotype: At one end, the junction sequence differs from germline, possibly due to a read error. The V gene is TRBV19, the J gene TRBJ2-5; TRBD1 matches at 8 bases. From germline, CDR1 is LNHDA and CDR2 SQIVND (reference sequence). The CDR3 has 15 amino acids. The CDR3 region is CASSTGTRGQEPQYF. The CDR3 DNA reads as TGTGCCAGTAGTACCGGAACCAGGGGGCAAGAGCCCCAGTACTTC.

V usage is TRBV29-1 and J usage is TRBJ2-7; 9 bases align to TRBD2. With 6 bases clipped from V and 2 bases from J, the junction kept 8 bases outside the gene matches. The length of the CDR3 is 14 residues. CDR1 and CDR2 from the germline V gene are SQVTM and ANQGSEA. The CDR3 sequence is CSVEGLADTYEQYF. The DNA for the CDR3 is TGCAGCGTAGAGGGACTAGCAGACACCTACGAGCAGTACTTC.

The chain combines TRBV19 with TRBJ2-3; TRBD1 matches 10 bases. The J segment lost 3 bases and the V segment lost 9 bases, leaving 3 bases of the junction unmatched. The V gene's germline CDR1 is LNHDA and CDR2 SQIVND (reference sequence). CDR3 length: 13 residues. This CDR3 reads CASRQGATDTQYF. The CDR3 DNA reads TGTGCCAGCAGACAGGGGGCGACAGATACGCAGTATTTT.

J is TRBJ2-3 and V is TRBV30; 9 nucleotides line up with TRBD2. Germline-derived CDR1 and CDR2 are GTSNPN and SVGIG (reference sequence). There are 16 residues in the CDR3. J was trimmed by 6 bases and V by 4 bases; bases with no gene match: 14. For the CDR3, the DNA is TGTGCCTGGACACACGGTGCGGGAGGGCCTTGGGATACGCAGTATTTT. It is translated as CAWTHGAGGPWDTQYF. Using reference TRBV30 and TRBJ2-3 for the parts outside the CDR3, the full variable domain is SQTIHQWPATLVQPVGSPLSLECTVEGTSNPNLYWYRQAAGRGLQLLFYSVGIGQISSEVPQNLSASRPQDRQFILSSKKLLLSDSGFYLCAWTHGAGGPWDTQYFGPGTRLTVL.

In regard to this clonotype: A junction boundary mismatches the germline segment, possibly from a read error. The gene calls are TRBV3-1 and TRBJ2-7; D is unresolved. The CDR3 covers 14 residues. Germline lookup yields CDR1 LGHDT and CDR2 YNNKEL (reference sequence). The CDR3 reads CASGHADGAYEQCF. CDR3 in DNA: TGTGCCAGCGGCCACGCGGACGGAGCCTACGAGCAGTGCTTC.

The chain recombines TRBV20-1 with TRBJ2-2, with 8 bases matching TRBD1. V shed 5 bases, J shed 1 base, and the junction held 6 bases outside the gene matches. Per the germline V gene, CDR1 is DFQATT and CDR2 is SNEGSKA (reference sequence). CDR3 size: 15 residues. The DNA of the CDR3 is TGCAGTGCTGCCGGACAGGGTTTGAACACCGGGGAGCTGTTTTTT. Translated, it gives CSAAGQGLNTGELFF.

This clonotype has a handful of counts. CDR3 in DNA: TGTGCCAGCAGCTCCGAGACTAGCGGGGGGGCCCGGGAGCTGTTTTTT. Amino acids: CASSSETSGGARELFF. This sequence joins TRBV5-4 and TRBJ2-2, with TRBD2 matching over 14 bases. CDR3 length: 16 residues. The V and J ends lost 3 bases and 9 bases, in that order; junction bases with no gene match: 7. The germline gives CDR1 SGHNT, CDR2 YYREEE (reference sequence). The full variable domain, its missing parts supplied by reference TRBV5-4 and TRBJ2-2, is ETGVTQSPTHLIKTRGQQVTLRCSSQSGHNTVSWYQQALGQGPQFIFQYYREEENGRGNFPPRFSGLQFPNYSSELNVNALELDDSALYLCASSSETSGGARELFFGEGSRLTVL.